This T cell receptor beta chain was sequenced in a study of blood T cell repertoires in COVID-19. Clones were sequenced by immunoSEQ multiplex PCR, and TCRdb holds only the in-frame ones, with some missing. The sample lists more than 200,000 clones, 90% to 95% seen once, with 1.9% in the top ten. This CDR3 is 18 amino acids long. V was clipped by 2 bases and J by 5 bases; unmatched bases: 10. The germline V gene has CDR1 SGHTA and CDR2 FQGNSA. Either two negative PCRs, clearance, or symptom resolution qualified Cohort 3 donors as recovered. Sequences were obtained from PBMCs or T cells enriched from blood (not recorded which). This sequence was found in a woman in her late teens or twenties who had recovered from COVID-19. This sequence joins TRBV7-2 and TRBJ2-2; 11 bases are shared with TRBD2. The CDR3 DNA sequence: TGTGCCAGCAGCTTATCCCCTAGCGGGGGGATAACAACCGGGGAGCTGTTTTTT. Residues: CASSLSPSGGITTGELFF.